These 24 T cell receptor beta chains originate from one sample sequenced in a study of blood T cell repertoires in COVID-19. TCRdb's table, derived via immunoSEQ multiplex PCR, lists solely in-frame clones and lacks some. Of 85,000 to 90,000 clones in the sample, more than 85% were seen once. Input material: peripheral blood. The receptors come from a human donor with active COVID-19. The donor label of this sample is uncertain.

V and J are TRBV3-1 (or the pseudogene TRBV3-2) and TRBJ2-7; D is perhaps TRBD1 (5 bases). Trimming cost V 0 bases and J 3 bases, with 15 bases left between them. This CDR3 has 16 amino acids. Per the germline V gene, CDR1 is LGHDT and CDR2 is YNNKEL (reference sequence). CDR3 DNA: TGTGCCAGCAGCCAAGATCGTAAGGGGATCCTCTACGAGCAGTACTTC. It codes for CASSQDRKGILYEQYF.

The CDR3 loop reads CASRRQVMNTEAFF. The CDR3, as DNA: TGTGCCAGCCGTCGACAGGTAATGAACACTGAAGCTTTCTTT. The gene calls are TRBV5-6 and TRBJ1-1, with D tentatively TRBD1 (6 bases). Germline V gene data show CDR1 as SGHDT and CDR2 as YYEEEE. V lost 7 bases and J lost 0, with 13 bases in between. CDR3 length equals 14 residues. Full variable domain (remainder filled in from reference TRBV5-6 and TRBJ1-1): DAGVTQSPTHLIKTRGQQVTLRCSPKSGHDTVSWYQQALGQGPQFIFQYYEEEERQRGNFPDRFSGHQFPNYSSELNVNALLLGDSALYLCASRRQVMNTEAFFGQGTRLTVV.

Written as DNA, the CDR3 is TGTGCCAGCAGCCAACGGGGGGTCCAAGAGACCCAGTACTTC. This encodes CASSQRGVQETQYF. The J gene is TRBJ2-5, the V gene TRBV3-1 (or the pseudogene TRBV3-2), with 7 bases matching TRBD2. Germline CDR1 LGHDT, CDR2 YNNKEL (reference sequence). This CDR3 has 14 amino acids. Trimming at V came to 2 bases and at J to 1 base, leaving 1 base not matched to a gene.

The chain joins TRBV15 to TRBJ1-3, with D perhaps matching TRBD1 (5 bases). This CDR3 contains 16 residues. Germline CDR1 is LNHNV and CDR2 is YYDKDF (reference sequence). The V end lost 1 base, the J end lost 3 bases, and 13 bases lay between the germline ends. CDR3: CATSRGPSGGGNTIYF. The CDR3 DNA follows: TGTGCCACCAGCAGAGGACCATCGGGGGGTGGAAACACCATATATTTT.

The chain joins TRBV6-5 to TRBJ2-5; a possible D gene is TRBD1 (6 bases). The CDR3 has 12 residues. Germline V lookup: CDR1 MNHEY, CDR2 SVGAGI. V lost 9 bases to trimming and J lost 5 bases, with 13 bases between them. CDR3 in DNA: TGTGCCAGTCAGGGGTTAGGGGAGACCCAGTACTTC. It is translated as CASQGLGETQYF.

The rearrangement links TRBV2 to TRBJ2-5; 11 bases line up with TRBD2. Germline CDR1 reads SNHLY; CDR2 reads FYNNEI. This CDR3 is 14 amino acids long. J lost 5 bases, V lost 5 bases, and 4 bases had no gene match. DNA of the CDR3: TGTGCCAGCAGTCCCCTAGCGGGAGGTGAGACCCAGTACTTC. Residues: CASSPLAGGETQYF.

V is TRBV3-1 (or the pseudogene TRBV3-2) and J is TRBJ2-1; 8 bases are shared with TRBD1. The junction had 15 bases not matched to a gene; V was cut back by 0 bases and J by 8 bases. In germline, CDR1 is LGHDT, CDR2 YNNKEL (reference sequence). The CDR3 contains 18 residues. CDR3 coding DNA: TGTGCCAGCAGCCAAGATCGTAGGGAGATGGCAGGGGGCCATGAGCAGTTCTTC. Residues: CASSQDRREMAGGHEQFF.

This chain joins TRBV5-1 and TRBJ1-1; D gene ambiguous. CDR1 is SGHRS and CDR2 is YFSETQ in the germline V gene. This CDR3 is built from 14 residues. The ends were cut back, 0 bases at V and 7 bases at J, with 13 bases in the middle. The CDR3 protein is CASSLAALGGEAFF. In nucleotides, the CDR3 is TGCGCCAGCAGCTTGGCTGCCTTAGGAGGTGAAGCTTTCTTT.

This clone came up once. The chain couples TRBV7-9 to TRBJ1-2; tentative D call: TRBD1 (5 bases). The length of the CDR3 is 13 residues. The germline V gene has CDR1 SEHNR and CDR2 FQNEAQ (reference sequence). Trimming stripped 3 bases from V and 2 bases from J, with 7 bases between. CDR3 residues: CASSFQGNYGYTF. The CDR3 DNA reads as TGTGCCAGCAGCTTCCAGGGAAACTATGGCTACACCTTC.

The CDR3 DNA reads as TGTGCCAGCAGCTTATTTACCGGGACAGGGAAATACGAGCAGTACTTC. Its protein is CASSLFTGTGKYEQYF. V and J are TRBV5-5 and TRBJ2-7; 9 bases are a match to TRBD1. The CDR3 is 16 amino acids. Germline CDR1 is SGHKS and CDR2 is YYEKEE (reference sequence). Trimming took 2 bases from V and 4 from J; bases not matched to a gene: 10.

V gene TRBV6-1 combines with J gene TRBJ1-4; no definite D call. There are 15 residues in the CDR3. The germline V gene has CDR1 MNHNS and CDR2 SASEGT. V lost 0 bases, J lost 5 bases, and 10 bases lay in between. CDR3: CASSEAQRLNEKLFF. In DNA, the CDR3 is TGTGCCAGCAGTGAAGCGCAGAGGCTCAATGAAAAACTGTTTTTT.

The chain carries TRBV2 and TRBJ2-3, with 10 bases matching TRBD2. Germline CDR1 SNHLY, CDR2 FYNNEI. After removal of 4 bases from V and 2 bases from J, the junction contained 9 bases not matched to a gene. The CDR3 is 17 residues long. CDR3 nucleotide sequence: TGTGCCAGCAGTGTGCTTCAAGCGGGGGGGCACACAGATACGCAGTATTTT. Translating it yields CASSVLQAGGHTDTQYF.

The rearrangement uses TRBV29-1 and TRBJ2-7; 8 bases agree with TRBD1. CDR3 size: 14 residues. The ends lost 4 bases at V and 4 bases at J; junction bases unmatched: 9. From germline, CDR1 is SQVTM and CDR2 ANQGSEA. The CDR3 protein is CSVVSAGGGYEQYF. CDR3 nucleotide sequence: TGCAGCGTTGTGTCAGCAGGGGGCGGTTACGAGCAGTACTTC.

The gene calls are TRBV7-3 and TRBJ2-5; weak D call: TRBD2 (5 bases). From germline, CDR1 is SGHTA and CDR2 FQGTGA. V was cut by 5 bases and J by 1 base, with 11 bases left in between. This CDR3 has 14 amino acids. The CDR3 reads CASSAGMIQETQYF. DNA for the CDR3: TGTGCCAGCAGCGCCGGGATGATCCAAGAGACCCAGTACTTC.

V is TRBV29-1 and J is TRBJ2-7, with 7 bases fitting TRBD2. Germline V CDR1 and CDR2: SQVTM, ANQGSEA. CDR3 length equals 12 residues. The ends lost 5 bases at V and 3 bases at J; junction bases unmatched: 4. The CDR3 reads CSVLTSDYEQYF. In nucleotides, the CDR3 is TGCAGCGTTCTCACTAGCGACTACGAGCAGTACTTC.

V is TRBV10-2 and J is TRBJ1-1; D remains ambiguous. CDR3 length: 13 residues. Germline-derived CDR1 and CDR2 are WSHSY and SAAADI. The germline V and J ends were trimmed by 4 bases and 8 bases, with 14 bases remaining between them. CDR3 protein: CASSGAHLTEAFF. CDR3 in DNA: TGCGCCAGCAGTGGGGCACACCTCACGGAAGCTTTCTTT.

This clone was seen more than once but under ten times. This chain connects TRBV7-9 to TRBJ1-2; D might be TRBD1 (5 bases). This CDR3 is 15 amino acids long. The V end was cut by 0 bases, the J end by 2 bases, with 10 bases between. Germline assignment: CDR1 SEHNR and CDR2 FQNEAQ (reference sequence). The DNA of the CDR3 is TGTGCCAGCAGCTTAGCCGGAGGGGCCAACTATGGCTACACCTTC. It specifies CASSLAGGANYGYTF.

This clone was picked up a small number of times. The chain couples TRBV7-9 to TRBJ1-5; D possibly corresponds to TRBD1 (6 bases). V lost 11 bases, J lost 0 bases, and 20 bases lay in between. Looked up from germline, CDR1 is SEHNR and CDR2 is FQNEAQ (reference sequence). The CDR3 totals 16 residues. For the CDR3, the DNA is TGTGCCCCGCACCGACGGACAGCCTATAGCAATCAGCCCCAGCATTTT. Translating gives CAPHRRTAYSNQPQHF.

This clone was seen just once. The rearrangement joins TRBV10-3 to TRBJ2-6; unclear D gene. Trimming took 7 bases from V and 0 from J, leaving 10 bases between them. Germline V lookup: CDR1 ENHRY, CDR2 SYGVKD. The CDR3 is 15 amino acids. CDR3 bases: TGTGCCATCAATCAGTTCTCCTCTGGGGCCAACGTCCTGACTTTC. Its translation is CAINQFSSGANVLTF.

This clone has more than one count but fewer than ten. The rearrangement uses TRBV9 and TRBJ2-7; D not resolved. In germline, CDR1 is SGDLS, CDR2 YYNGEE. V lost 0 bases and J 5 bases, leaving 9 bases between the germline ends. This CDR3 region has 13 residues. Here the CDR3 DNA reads TGTGCCAGCAGCGTAGGGAGTAACAACGAGCAGTACTTC. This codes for CASSVGSNNEQYF. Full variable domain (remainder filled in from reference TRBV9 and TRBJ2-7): DSGVTQTPKHLITATGQRVTLRCSPRSGDLSVYWYQQSLDQGLQFLIQYYNGEERAKGNILERFSAQQFPDLHSELNLSSLELGDSALYFCASSVGSNNEQYFGPGTRLTVT.

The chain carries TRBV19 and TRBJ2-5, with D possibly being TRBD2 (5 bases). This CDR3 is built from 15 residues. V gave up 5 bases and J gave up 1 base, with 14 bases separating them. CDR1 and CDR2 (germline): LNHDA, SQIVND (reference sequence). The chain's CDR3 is CASSVAGGSQETQYF. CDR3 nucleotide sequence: TGTGCCAGTAGTGTTGCGGGCGGAAGCCAAGAGACCCAGTACTTC.

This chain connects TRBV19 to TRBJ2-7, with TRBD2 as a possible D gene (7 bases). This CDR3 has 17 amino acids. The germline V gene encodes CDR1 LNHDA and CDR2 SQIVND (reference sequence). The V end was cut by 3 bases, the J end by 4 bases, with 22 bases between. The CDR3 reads CASSIGRGGTPLYEQYF. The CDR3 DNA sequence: TGTGCCAGTAGTATTGGAAGGGGGGGGACACCTCTTTACGAGCAGTACTTC.

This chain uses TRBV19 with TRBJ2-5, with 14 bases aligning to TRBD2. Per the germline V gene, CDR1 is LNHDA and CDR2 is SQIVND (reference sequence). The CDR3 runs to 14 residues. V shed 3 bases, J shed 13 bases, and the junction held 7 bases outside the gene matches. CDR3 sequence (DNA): TGTGCCAGTAGTATGGGGACTAGCGGGGGCCCCCCGTACTTC. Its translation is CASSMGTSGGPPYF.

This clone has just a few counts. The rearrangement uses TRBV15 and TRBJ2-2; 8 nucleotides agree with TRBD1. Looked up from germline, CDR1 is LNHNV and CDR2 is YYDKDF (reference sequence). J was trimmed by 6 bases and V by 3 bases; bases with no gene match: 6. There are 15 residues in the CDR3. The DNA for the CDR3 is TGTGCCACCAGCAGCCGGGACAGGCGGTCCGGGGAGCTGTTTTTT. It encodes CATSSRDRRSGELFF.